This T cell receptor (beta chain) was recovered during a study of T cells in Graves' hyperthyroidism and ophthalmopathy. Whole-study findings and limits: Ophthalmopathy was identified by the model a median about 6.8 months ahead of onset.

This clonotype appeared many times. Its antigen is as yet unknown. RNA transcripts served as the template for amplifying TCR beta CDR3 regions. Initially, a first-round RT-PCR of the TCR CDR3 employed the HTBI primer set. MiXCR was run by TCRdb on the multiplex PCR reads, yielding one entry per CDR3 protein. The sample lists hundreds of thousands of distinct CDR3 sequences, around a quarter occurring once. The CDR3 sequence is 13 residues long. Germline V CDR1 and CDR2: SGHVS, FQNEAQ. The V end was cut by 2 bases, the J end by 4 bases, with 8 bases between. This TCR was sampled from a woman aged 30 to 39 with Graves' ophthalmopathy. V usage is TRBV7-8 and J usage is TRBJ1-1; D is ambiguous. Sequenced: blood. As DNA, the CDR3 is TGTGCCAGCAGCTTATACGGTATCACTGAAGCTTTCTTT. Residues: CASSLYGITEAFF.